One sample yielded the 2 T cell receptor beta chains listed below, sequenced in a study of blood T cell repertoires in COVID-19. Assay: immunoSEQ multiplex PCR; the TCRdb copy retains only in-frame clones and omits some. The sample records 250,000 to 350,000 clones, 70% to 85% being singletons. Input material: peripheral blood. Receptor source: a human donor with COVID-19, enrolled during active disease. The donor label of this sample is uncertain.

This chain uses TRBV9 with TRBJ2-7, with TRBD1 matching over 8 bases. Germline CDR1 reads SGDLS; CDR2 reads YYNGEE. V dropped 4 bases and J dropped 6; count of bases not matched to a gene: 9. This CDR3 is built from 14 residues. CDR3 sequence reads: CASSPPGQGSEQYF. The CDR3 nucleotides are TGTGCCAGCAGCCCCCCCGGACAGGGCTCCGAGCAGTACTTC.

The rearrangement joins TRBV3-1 (or the pseudogene TRBV3-2) to TRBJ1-4, with 7 positions matching TRBD1. The V and J ends lost 4 bases and 4 bases, in that order; junction bases with no gene match: 9. This CDR3 is 16 amino acids long. Germline-derived CDR1 and CDR2 are LGHDT and YNNKEL (reference sequence). The DNA for the CDR3 is TGTGCCAGCAGCCGAGAACCAGGACAGGTTAATGAAAAACTGTTTTTT. Amino acids: CASSREPGQVNEKLFF.